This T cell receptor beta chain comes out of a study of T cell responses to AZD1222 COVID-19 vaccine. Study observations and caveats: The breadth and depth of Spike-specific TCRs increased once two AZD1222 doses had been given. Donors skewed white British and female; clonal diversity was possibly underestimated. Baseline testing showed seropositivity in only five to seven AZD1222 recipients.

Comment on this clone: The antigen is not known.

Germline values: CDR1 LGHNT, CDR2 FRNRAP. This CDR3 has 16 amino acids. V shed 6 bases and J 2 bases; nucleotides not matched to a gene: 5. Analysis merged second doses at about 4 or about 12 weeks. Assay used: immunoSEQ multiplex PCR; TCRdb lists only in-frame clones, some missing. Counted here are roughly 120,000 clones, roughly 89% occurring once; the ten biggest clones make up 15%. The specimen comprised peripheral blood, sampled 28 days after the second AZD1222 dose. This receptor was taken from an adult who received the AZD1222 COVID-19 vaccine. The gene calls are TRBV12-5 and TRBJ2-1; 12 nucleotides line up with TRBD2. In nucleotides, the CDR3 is TGTGCTAGTGGCTCTAGCGGGAGGGCCCCCTACAATGAGCAGTTCTTC. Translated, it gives CASGSSGRAPYNEQFF.